This T cell receptor beta chain was captured by sequencing in a study of PD-1 blockade in classical Hodgkin lymphoma. This table comes from immunoSEQ multiplex PCR, and its TCRdb copy is limited to in-frame clones, with some not included. Counted here are around 19,000 clones, 75% to 85% occurring once; the ten biggest clones make up less than 50%. Study results and caveats: Baseline TCR diversity was reportedly lower in newly diagnosed patients than healthy donors. Patients with a complete response exhibited baseline diversity comparable to newly diagnosed patients.

All trial patients relapsed after autologous stem cell transplantation. Regarding this clone: Its specificity is not known.

The V gene lost 7 bases and the J gene lost 5 bases, with 15 bases spanning the gap. The CDR3 is made up of 14 amino acids. Germline V gene data show CDR1 as MNHNS and CDR2 as SASEGT. The rearrangement joins TRBV6-1 to TRBJ1-3; D remains unclear. The TCR originated in a human donor with classical Hodgkin lymphoma. The material sequenced was peripheral blood mononuclear cells (PBMCs), taken before the second cycle of nivolumab. The DNA for the CDR3 is TGTGCCAGCACCAAGGGAGAGTCCAGAAACACCATATATTTT. Translated: CASTKGESRNTIYF.